This is a list of T cell receptor beta chains from one sample in a study of shared clonotypes between healthy human individuals. Some clones are missing from TCRdb's copy, which holds only in-frame ones; the method was immunoSEQ multiplex PCR. The repertoire holds roughly 1.4 million clones, approximately 98.5% seen once, with roughly 0.36% in the top ten. Sequences were obtained from naive CD4+ T cells sorted from blood. The receptors originated from a man younger than 45 in good health. Each CDR3 is given with its conserved first and last residue. The D gene is left open where the match is weak. Clone size is not always given. Where it is, it says once, few, many or a class for expanded clones.

clone size: once
V gene: TRBV2
D gene: TRBD2
J gene: TRBJ2-7
CDR3 DNA: TGTGCCAGCAGTGAAGGACTAGCGGGACACTACGAGCAGTACTTC
CDR3 protein: CASSEGLAGHYEQYF

clone size: -
V gene: TRBV10-3
D gene: TRBD1
J gene: TRBJ2-7
CDR3 DNA: TGTGCCATCAGTGAGCTAGTGGGGGACAGGGTCGAGCAGTACTTC
CDR3 protein: CAISELVGDRVEQYF

clone size: -
V gene: TRBV29-1
D gene: TRBD1
J gene: TRBJ2-7
CDR3 DNA: TGCAGCGTTGAAGACTGGACAGGGAGCGAGCAGTACTTC
CDR3 protein: CSVEDWTGSEQYF

clone size: -
V gene: TRBV4-2
D gene: -
J gene: TRBJ2-7
CDR3 DNA: TGTGCCAGCAGCCAAGAGGCGCTAGAGTACGAGCAGTACTTC
CDR3 protein: CASSQEALEYEQYF

clone size: -
V gene: TRBV4-1
D gene: -
J gene: TRBJ1-4
CDR3 DNA: TGCGCCAGCAGCCAAGACAGTAGGTTCAGGGCGACTAATGAAAAACTGTTTTTT
CDR3 protein: CASSQDSRFRATNEKLFF

clone size: -
V gene: TRBV28
D gene: -
J gene: TRBJ2-6
CDR3 DNA: TGTGCCAGCAGTTCCTCTGGGGCCAACGTCCTGACTTTC
CDR3 protein: CASSSSGANVLTF

clone size: -
V gene: TRBV9
D gene: TRBD2
J gene: TRBJ2-2
CDR3 DNA: TGTGCCAGCAGCCCCCGGGAGGGTTCCACCGGGGAGCTGTTTTTT
CDR3 protein: CASSPREGSTGELFF

clone size: -
V gene: TRBV14
D gene: -
J gene: TRBJ1-1
CDR3 DNA: TGTGCCAGCAGCCAAGTAAGGGGTTTGGCTGAAGCTTTCTTT
CDR3 protein: CASSQVRGLAEAFF

clone size: -
V gene: TRBV7-9
D gene: TRBD2
J gene: TRBJ2-3
CDR3 DNA: TGTGCCAGCAGCTCAAGGACTAGCGGGACCCGGGATACGCAGTATTTT
CDR3 protein: CASSSRTSGTRDTQYF

clone size: -
V gene: TRBV11-3
D gene: -
J gene: TRBJ2-3
CDR3 DNA: TGTGCCAGCAGCTTATCCCAAGAGGCAGATACGCAGTATTTT
CDR3 protein: CASSLSQEADTQYF

clone size: -
V gene: TRBV5-4
D gene: -
J gene: TRBJ1-1
CDR3 DNA: TGTGCCAGCAGCTTGGGTGGCAGAACCAACATGAACACTGAAGCTTTCTTT
CDR3 protein: CASSLGGRTNMNTEAFF

clone size: -
V gene: TRBV5-4
D gene: TRBD2
J gene: TRBJ2-7
CDR3 DNA: TGTGCCAGCAGCTTGGGGGGACTAGCGGGAGGCCACGAGCAGTACTTC
CDR3 protein: CASSLGGLAGGHEQYF

clone size: -
V gene: TRBV6-5
D gene: -
J gene: TRBJ2-1
CDR3 DNA: TGTGCCAGCAGTTCATTCCAGGGCTCCTACAATGAGCAGTTCTTC
CDR3 protein: CASSSFQGSYNEQFF

clone size: -
V gene: TRBV5-4
D gene: TRBD1
J gene: TRBJ2-7
CDR3 DNA: TGTGCCAGCAGCGCGGGACAGGGACCCTACGAGCAGTACTTC
CDR3 protein: CASSAGQGPYEQYF

clone size: -
V gene: TRBV2
D gene: -
J gene: TRBJ1-5
CDR3 DNA: TGTGCCAGCAGTGCTGGGTTCTCGGCTGGTCAGCCCCAGCATTTT
CDR3 protein: CASSAGFSAGQPQHF

clone size: -
V gene: TRBV6-1
D gene: -
J gene: TRBJ2-7
CDR3 DNA: TGTGCCAGCGGTGCCGCGGGACCGCGGATCTCCTACGAGCAGTACTTC
CDR3 protein: CASGAAGPRISYEQYF

clone size: -
V gene: TRBV5-1
D gene: TRBD2
J gene: TRBJ2-7
CDR3 DNA: TGCGCCAGCAGCCTCCTAGCGGGAGGGTACGAGCAGTACTTC
CDR3 protein: CASSLLAGGYEQYF

clone size: -
V gene: TRBV15
D gene: -
J gene: TRBJ2-1
CDR3 DNA: TGTGCCACCAGCAGAGATGAACGGAGCTCCTACAATGAGCAGTTCTTC
CDR3 protein: CATSRDERSSYNEQFF

clone size: once
V gene: TRBV9
D gene: -
J gene: TRBJ2-5
CDR3 DNA: TGTGCCAGCAGCCTAGGGTCGGAGACCCAGTACTTC
CDR3 protein: CASSLGSETQYF

clone size: -
V gene: TRBV5-1
D gene: -
J gene: TRBJ1-4
CDR3 DNA: TGCGCCAGCAGCCCCCATTGGTCAGGGCTGTTTTTT
CDR3 protein: CASSPHWSGLFF

clone size: -
V gene: TRBV7-9
D gene: -
J gene: TRBJ2-7
CDR3 DNA: TGTGCCAGCAGCTCGAGCTCCTACGAGCAGTACTTC
CDR3 protein: CASSSSSYEQYF

clone size: -
V gene: TRBV5-1
D gene: TRBD2
J gene: TRBJ2-5
CDR3 DNA: TGCGCCAGCAGCTTGGGTGGGACTAGCGAGGAGACCCAGTACTTC
CDR3 protein: CASSLGGTSEETQYF

clone size: -
V gene: TRBV5-1
D gene: -
J gene: TRBJ2-5
CDR3 DNA: TGCGCCAGCAGCTTGACTAGCACAAAAGGGGAGACCCAGTACTTC
CDR3 protein: CASSLTSTKGETQYF

clone size: -
V gene: TRBV6-1
D gene: -
J gene: TRBJ1-1
CDR3 DNA: TGTGCCAGCAGTTCCGACAGTCTGAACACTGAAGCTTTCTTT
CDR3 protein: CASSSDSLNTEAFF

clone size: -
V gene: TRBV18
D gene: -
J gene: TRBJ2-7
CDR3 DNA: TGTGCCAGCTCACCCCGTTCCGCCGCCTCCCCGACTGAGCAGTACTTC
CDR3 protein: CASSPRSAASPTEQYF

clone size: -
V gene: TRBV11-2
D gene: -
J gene: TRBJ2-7
CDR3 DNA: TGTGCCAGCAGCTATCCCCGTGGGACACAGTACTTC
CDR3 protein: CASSYPRGTQYF

clone size: -
V gene: TRBV13
D gene: TRBD2
J gene: TRBJ2-7
CDR3 DNA: TGTGCCAGCAGCTTACAAGCGGGAGTCTACGAGCAGTACTTC
CDR3 protein: CASSLQAGVYEQYF

clone size: -
V gene: TRBV28
D gene: -
J gene: TRBJ1-2
CDR3 DNA: TGTGCCAGCAGTTCACACATGGGACGGAAGACTAACTATGGCTACACCTTC
CDR3 protein: CASSSHMGRKTNYGYTF

clone size: -
V gene: TRBV19
D gene: -
J gene: TRBJ2-7
CDR3 DNA: TGTGCCAGTAGTATTTCTCCCCAGGGCTACGAGCAGTACTTC
CDR3 protein: CASSISPQGYEQYF

clone size: once
V gene: TRBV29-1
D gene: -
J gene: TRBJ2-2
CDR3 DNA: TGCAGCGTTCGGCAGGGTCGCACCGGGGAGCTGTTTTTT
CDR3 protein: CSVRQGRTGELFF

clone size: -
V gene: TRBV5-1
D gene: -
J gene: TRBJ2-3
CDR3 DNA: TGCGCCAGCTCTCGAGAACCGCTAATCACAGATACGCAGTATTTT
CDR3 protein: CASSREPLITDTQYF

clone size: -
V gene: TRBV7-3
D gene: TRBD2
J gene: TRBJ2-1
CDR3 DNA: TGTGCCAGCAGCTTTAGCGGACTAGCGGGAGGTTCTTACAATGAGCAGTTCTTC
CDR3 protein: CASSFSGLAGGSYNEQFF

clone size: -
V gene: TRBV5-1
D gene: TRBD1
J gene: TRBJ2-1
CDR3 DNA: TGCGCCAGCAGCTTGGGGACAGGGGTCAATGAGCAGTTCTTC
CDR3 protein: CASSLGTGVNEQFF

clone size: -
V gene: TRBV4-1
D gene: -
J gene: TRBJ2-7
CDR3 DNA: TGCGCCAGCAGCCCAAGAGTTGTAGGAACCTACGAGCAGTACTTC
CDR3 protein: CASSPRVVGTYEQYF

clone size: -
V gene: TRBV29-1
D gene: -
J gene: TRBJ2-2
CDR3 DNA: TGCAGCGTTGCAACTAGCAGCAACACCGGGGAGCTGTTTTTT
CDR3 protein: CSVATSSNTGELFF

clone size: -
V gene: TRBV10-3
D gene: TRBD2
J gene: TRBJ2-5
CDR3 DNA: TGTGCCATCAGTGAGTCGAGGCTAGCGGGAGGTGGCAGCGAGACCCAGTACTTC
CDR3 protein: CAISESRLAGGGSETQYF

clone size: -
V gene: TRBV15
D gene: TRBD1
J gene: TRBJ1-2
CDR3 DNA: TGTGCCACCAGCAGTCGAAGGACAGGGGATGGCTACACCTTC
CDR3 protein: CATSSRRTGDGYTF

clone size: once
V gene: TRBV12-5
D gene: -
J gene: TRBJ2-6
CDR3 DNA: TGTGCTAGTGGTACCTCTGGGGCCAACGTCCTGACTTTC
CDR3 protein: CASGTSGANVLTF

clone size: -
V gene: TRBV5-1
D gene: -
J gene: TRBJ2-1
CDR3 DNA: TGCGCCAGCAGCTTTGCACTCGGCTCCTACAATGAGCAGTTCTTC
CDR3 protein: CASSFALGSYNEQFF

clone size: -
V gene: TRBV7-2
D gene: -
J gene: TRBJ2-7
CDR3 DNA: TGTGCCAGCAGCTTATCGTTTGACAAGTACTCCTACGAGCAGTACTTC
CDR3 protein: CASSLSFDKYSYEQYF

clone size: -
V gene: TRBV6-6
D gene: -
J gene: TRBJ2-7
CDR3 DNA: TGTGCCAGCGGGAGAGGTGGGACTTCCTACGAGCAGTACTTC
CDR3 protein: CASGRGGTSYEQYF